Each of the 10 T cell receptor beta chains below was sequenced from the same sample in a study of cytomegalovirus exposure and HLA in healthy donors. 13 Jbeta primers and 60 Vbeta primers were used for the PCR. Assay used: immunoSEQ multiplex PCR; TCRdb lists only in-frame clones, some missing. The sample holds about 38,000 clones, 60% to 75% seen once. Sequenced sample: PBMCs. All receptors come from a man in his thirties or forties in good health and CMV-seronegative.

The V gene is TRBV6-5, the J gene TRBJ2-7; D perhaps matches TRBD2 (5 bases). CDR3 length: 15 residues. CDR1 is MNHEY, CDR2 SVGAGI, per germline. Between the trimmed V and J ends, which lost 0 bases and 5 bases, there was a span of 14 bases. The CDR3 nucleotides are TGTGCCAGCAGTTACTCGCGCGGAACGAGGGACGAGCAGTACTTC. As protein: CASSYSRGTRDEQYF.

This clone was counted between two and nine times. V gene TRBV4-2 combines with J gene TRBJ2-7; D not certain. The germline gives CDR1 LGHNA, CDR2 YNFKEQ. CDR3 length: 15 residues. The V and J ends lost 0 bases and 3 bases respectively, with 12 bases between them. DNA of the CDR3: TGTGCCAGCAGCCAAGATCTTGGAGTACTCTACGAGCAGTACTTC. It is translated as CASSQDLGVLYEQYF.

This clone showed up just a few times. J is TRBJ1-3 and V is TRBV11-2; tentatively, D is TRBD1 (6 bases). Germline V gene data show CDR1 as SGHAT and CDR2 as FQNNGV. The length of the CDR3 is 18 residues. With 1 base removed from V and 0 bases from J, the gap between germline ends came to 16 bases. This CDR3 reads CASSLVLGRGGSGNTIYF. In DNA form, the CDR3 reads TGTGCCAGCAGCTTAGTACTCGGAAGAGGGGGCTCTGGAAACACCATATATTTT.

This clone has only a few counts. V is TRBV6-5 and J is TRBJ1-1; no definite D call. The CDR3 is 14 amino acids. With 0 bases removed from V and 3 bases from J, the gap between germline ends came to 8 bases. Germline CDR1 reads MNHEY; CDR2 reads SVGAGI. The CDR3 loop is CASSYSRSHTEAFF. As DNA, the CDR3 is TGTGCCAGCAGTTACTCTAGGAGTCACACTGAAGCTTTCTTT.

The CDR3 is CASRRAGTGVEKLFF. Here the CDR3 DNA reads TGTGCCAGCAGGAGGGCCGGGACAGGGGTTGAAAAACTGTTTTTT. The chain links TRBV21-1 to TRBJ1-4; the table's TRBD1 call for D was not verified on the DNA. TRBV21-1 is a pseudogene segment. The CDR3 has 15 amino acids.

The chain recombines TRBV6-5 with TRBJ1-5; D gene ambiguous. Trimming removed 0 bases at V and 6 bases at J, with 6 bases between. The CDR3 consists of 13 residues. CDR1 and CDR2 from the germline V gene are MNHEY and SVGAGI. CDR3 sequence reads: CASSYSEGQPQHF. DNA for the CDR3: TGTGCCAGCAGTTACTCGGAGGGTCAGCCCCAGCATTTT.

This clone was counted a few times. The rearrangement links TRBV4-1 to TRBJ2-5, with 12 nucleotides matching TRBD1. CDR1 and CDR2 from the germline V gene are MGHRA and YSYEKL. J was trimmed by 5 bases and V by 2 bases; bases with no gene match: 3. The CDR3 has 15 amino acids. Written as DNA, the CDR3 is TGCGCCAGCAGCCAAAGGGACAGGGGGCTGGAGACCCAGTACTTC. Translated, it gives CASSQRDRGLETQYF.

V and J are TRBV5-1 and TRBJ2-7, with 9 bases lining up with TRBD1. The junction had 2 bases not matched to a gene; V was cut back by 4 bases and J by 3 bases. The CDR3 extends over 13 amino acids. Germline V lookup: CDR1 SGHRS, CDR2 YFSETQ. The CDR3 region is CASSRQGGYEQYF. The CDR3 DNA follows: TGCGCCAGCAGCCGACAGGGGGGCTACGAGCAGTACTTC.

The rearrangement joins TRBV10-3 to TRBJ2-3, with a possible D match to TRBD2 (6 bases). The CDR3 has 17 amino acids. The germline V gene has CDR1 ENHRY and CDR2 SYGVKD. The V end was cut by 6 bases, the J end by 1 base, with 20 bases between. The CDR3 here is CAIRASPGASGTDTQYF. The CDR3 DNA reads as TGTGCCATCAGAGCCTCTCCGGGAGCGAGTGGCACAGATACGCAGTATTTT.

The chain carries TRBV6-5 and TRBJ2-1, with 10 bases identical to TRBD2. The ends lost 7 bases at V and 8 bases at J; junction bases unmatched: 11. The length of the CDR3 is 15 residues. Germline values: CDR1 MNHEY, CDR2 SVGAGI. The DNA for the CDR3 is TGTGCCAGCAAAGCGGGGAGCGGGGGGGCCCATGAGCAGTTCTTC. Protein product: CASKAGSGGAHEQFF.